The entry below describes one TCR beta chain. The data were obtained in a study of blood T cell repertoires in COVID-19. On the study more broadly: COVID-19 samples, acute and convalescent, were from the United States, Italy and Spain.

Trimming removed 4 bases at V and 0 bases at J, with 4 bases between. In germline, CDR1 is MNHEY, CDR2 SVGAGI. This CDR3 spans 13 amino acids. Assay: immunoSEQ multiplex PCR; the TCRdb copy retains only in-frame clones and omits some. The sample comprises 130,000 to 150,000 clones, around four fifths of which are singletons, and about 3.1% rests with the top ten. The sequencing sample was made of peripheral blood. The TCR sequence derives from a middle-aged woman with active or convalescent COVID-19. This sequence joins TRBV6-5 and TRBJ1-3; D is uncertain. The CDR3 sequence: CASSSHSGNTIYF. CDR3 coding DNA: TGTGCCAGCAGTTCCCACTCTGGAAACACCATATATTTT.